These 5 T cell receptor beta chains were all obtained from the same sample, sequenced in a study of blood T cell repertoires in COVID-19. Data came from immunoSEQ multiplex PCR; TCRdb stores just in-frame clones and leaves some out. The profile covers 150,000 to 200,000 clones, with around 86% appearing a single time and about 8.3% taken by the ten largest. What was sequenced was peripheral blood. Receptors originate from a woman in her sixties or seventies with COVID-19, enrolled during active disease.

The V and J genes are TRBV7-9 and TRBJ1-2, with 9 bases aligning to TRBD1. Germline CDR1 and CDR2: SEHNR and FQNEAQ (reference sequence). With V trimmed by 5 bases and J by 7 bases, 8 bases remained unmatched. This CDR3 has 14 residues. As DNA, the CDR3 is TGTGCCAGCAGCATACAGGGGGCGGGAAGTGGCTACACCTTC. Translated: CASSIQGAGSGYTF.

The rearrangement uses TRBV27 and TRBJ2-4, with D perhaps matching TRBD1 (6 bases). The germline V gene encodes CDR1 MNHEY and CDR2 SMNVEV (reference sequence). CDR3 length: 14 residues. V was clipped by 5 bases and J by 5 bases, with 13 bases between them. The CDR3 sequence is CASSPYQGQNIQYF. The CDR3, as DNA: TGTGCCAGCAGTCCATACCAGGGGCAAAACATTCAGTACTTC.

The chain uses TRBV20-1 and TRBJ2-7; 9 nucleotides match TRBD2. Per the germline V gene, CDR1 is DFQATT and CDR2 is SNEGSKA (reference sequence). The junction had 5 bases not matched to a gene; V was cut back by 3 bases and J by 2 bases. The CDR3 is made up of 14 amino acids. The CDR3 nucleotides are TGCAGTGCTAGTATAGGCGGGAGGGCCTACGAGCAGTACTTC. Translated, it gives CSASIGGRAYEQYF.

The count of this clone is one. This rearrangement joins TRBV25-1 to TRBJ1-5; TRBD1 matches 10 bases. CDR3 length equals 15 residues. Trimming cost V 3 bases and J 4 bases; bases outside gene matches: 3. Germline lookup yields CDR1 MGHDK and CDR2 SYGVNS. CDR3 sequence reads: CASSDRTGGNQPQHF. The CDR3 DNA is TGTGCCAGCAGTGACCGGACAGGGGGGAATCAGCCCCAGCATTTT.

This clone appeared once. The V call is TRBV20-1, the J call TRBJ2-3; D call uncertain. Deletions cut 5 bases from V and 1 base from J, with 4 bases between. Germline CDR1 DFQATT, CDR2 SNEGSKA (reference sequence). There are 11 residues in the CDR3. The CDR3 nucleotides read TGCAGTGCTTATGGCACAGATACGCAGTATTTT. Its protein product is CSAYGTDTQYF.